The clone carrying this T cell receptor beta chain was observed a handful of times. RNA transcripts provided the source from which TCR beta CDR3 regions were amplified. HTBI primers were the set used in a first-round RT-PCR of the TCR CDR3. TCRdb re-called the multiplex PCR reads with MiXCR, one entry per CDR3 protein. The sample holds about 300,000 distinct CDR3 sequences, roughly 19% seen once. These data originate in a study of T cells in Graves' hyperthyroidism and ophthalmopathy. Reasons for excluding patients were uncontrolled infection, other autoimmune disease, pregnancy or lactation. The CDR3 runs 15 residues. Trimming took 6 bases from V and 4 from J; bases not matched to a gene: 6. The germline V gene encodes CDR1 DFQATT and CDR2 SNEGSKA (reference sequence).

This clonotype originated in a man in his fifties with Graves' ophthalmopathy. This chain joins TRBV20-1 and TRBJ2-3; 14 bases agree with TRBD2. The sample taken for sequencing was blood. For the CDR3, the DNA is TGCAGTGCCGGGACTAGCGGGAGATGGGCAGATACGCAGTATTTT. Amino acids: CSAGTSGRWADTQYF.